This T cell receptor beta chain was identified in a study of blood T cells in healthy people across ages (dated by TCRdb to about 2015). A note on the overall study: In model experiments, roughly one uniquely barcoded TCR beta cDNA molecule per two T cells was captured by template switching. Age-related changes in TCR beta repertoire diversity were measured in the study by deep sequencing normalized with unique cDNA molecular identifiers. Donors were grouped into four age groups: young (average roughly 17 years), middle-aged (roughly 38), aged (about 60) and long-lived (less than 85). The study analyzed two additional independent replicas of 1 million unique cDNA reads from the same blood draw for two donors, one aged 18 to 29 and one aged 80 or older.

The cysteine opens and the phenylalanine closes a CDR3 of 15 amino acids. This entry keeps only the CDR3 DNA: 45 bases, framed from base 1. The germline V gene provides CDR1 KGHSH and CDR2 LQKENI. V sheds 3 bases and J sheds 8 bases, leaving 17 bases between their ends. Donors were approximately 42 systemically healthy Caucasian individuals from Russia aged roughly 6 to 95 years. Each donor gave 8 to 10 milliliters of peripheral blood, drawn into EDTA-treated Vacutainer tubes. Ficoll-Paque density-gradient centrifugation was used to isolate PBMCs, with at least 6.5 million obtained per sample. Total RNA was extracted from PBMCs with Trizol reagent, with at least 6 micrograms obtained per sample. For every donor, flow cytometry on a PBMC aliquot measured the percentage of naive CD45RAhigh/CD27high T cells. Library construction relied on 5' RACE. Data came from an Illumina HiSeq 2500. A second 7 to 11 cycle PCR used a sample-barcoded 5' primer and a J-beta primer mix. Each TCR beta cDNA molecule received a unique molecular identifier from a template-switch 5' adaptor carrying 12 random nucleotides. Each sample yielded at least 2.5 million CDR3-containing paired-end reads. All of the RNA was converted into first-strand cDNA using the Mint cDNA synthesis kit, with a TRBC-specific oligonucleotide serving as the primer. Following uracil-DNA glycosylase treatment, a first 18-cycle PCR with universal primers M1SS and BC2_uni_R was performed on all cDNA. In the paper's pipeline: For normalization, 1 million high-quality reads, each with a distinct molecular identifier, were randomly selected from each sample. Instead of being binned into consensus sequences, reads with shared molecular identifiers were discarded. CDR3 identification, clonotype clustering and error correction used MiTCR with a Q25 quality threshold and the strictest error-elimination algorithm. A nonparametric unseen species model with Euler transformation was used to estimate a lower bound on total TCR beta diversity. TCRdb reprocessed the public reads (quality trimming at Q25 with fastp, clone calling with MiXCR) and kept in-frame beta chains. Each entry merges the rows of one CDR3 protein and shows their most common DNA and genes. TCRdb's processing, not the study's, gives the V and J calls here. Here the sample has 800,000 to 950,000 distinct CDR3 sequences; about 27% occur a single time. Approximately 10% of the sample lies in the top ten.

What the study reported, not specific to this receptor: Because donor CMV infection status was unknown, age-related changes in expanded clonotypes were potentially confounded. Observed TCR beta diversity correlated strongly with the percentage of naive T cells measured by flow cytometry. Compared with the aged group, the long-lived group had more naive CD4+ T cells, fewer expanded clones and increased TCR diversity, a pattern suggesting age selection. Bulk unsorted PBMC profiling prevented conclusive comparison of naive and antigen-experienced compartments. Estimates of total diversity from one million sequenced T cells were regarded as lower bounds and underestimates. Observed TCR beta diversity per million T cells fell roughly linearly with age, and a significant reduction was already apparent by age around 40.

This clonotype was observed once. Its antigen is still unknown. No base quality values were provided; no much bigger clone lies one nucleotide off. Just one read gives weak support. This same sample was also taken into another study, of T cells of mothers and their children. Drawing on the second study: Nine systemically healthy Caucasian individuals, comprising three mothers and their six children, were included as donors. cDNA synthesis used all of the extracted RNA, with roughly 1.5 ug of RNA in each 15 ul reaction. In the second PCR, sample barcodes and 2-4 random nucleotides were introduced via the M1S primer. More than 9 million TCR beta CDR3 reads were obtained from each mother, and some 3.3 million reads were obtained from each child. Thymic selection similarly shapes TCR recombination output in related and unrelated pairs, with minor effect from inherited differences. Normalized repertoire overlap was always found to be slightly, but never significantly, higher in related mother-child pairs than in unrelated mother-child pairs. Persistent microchimeric T cell clones were not detected, at a sensitivity of about 99 clones per million clonotypes. In the study, deep NGS was used to compare the TCR beta repertoires of mothers and children, and features distinguishing related mother-child pairs from unrelated individuals were sought. The mean age was about 40 +/- 4 years for the mothers and approximately 11 +/- 4 years for the children. After adapter ligation was performed with NEBNext reagents, the libraries were sequenced on an Illumina HiSeq 2000 with 100+100 nt paired-end reads. To prevent cross-contamination, the mother and child libraries were prepared a month apart and were sequenced in separate runs. For each donor, between about 500,000 and 2,100,000 distinct TCR beta clonotypes were identified. Naive TCR beta clonotypes were estimated from low-frequency clonotypes matched to each donor's FACS-determined naive share, without sorting.

This clonotype was obtained from a woman between 35 and 50 years old in good health. The sample consisted of blood. Here the chain combines TRBV18 and TRBJ2-1, with a weak D call of TRBD2 (6 bases match). The DNA sequence is as follows: TGTGCCAGCTCACCCCAATCGAGGGGCGGGGATGAGCAGTTCTTC. The translation is CASSPQSRGGDEQFF.